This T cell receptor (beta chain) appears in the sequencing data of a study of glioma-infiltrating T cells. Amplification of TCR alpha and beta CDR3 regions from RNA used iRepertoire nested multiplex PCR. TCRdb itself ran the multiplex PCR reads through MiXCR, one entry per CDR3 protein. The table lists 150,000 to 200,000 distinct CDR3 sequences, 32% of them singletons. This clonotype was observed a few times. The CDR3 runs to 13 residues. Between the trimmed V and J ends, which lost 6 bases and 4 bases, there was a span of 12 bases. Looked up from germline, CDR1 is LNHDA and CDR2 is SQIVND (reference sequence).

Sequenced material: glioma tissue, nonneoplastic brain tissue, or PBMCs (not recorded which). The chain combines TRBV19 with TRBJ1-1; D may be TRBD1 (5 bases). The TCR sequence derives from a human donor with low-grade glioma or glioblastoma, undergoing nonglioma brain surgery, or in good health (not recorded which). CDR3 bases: TGTGCCAGTAGGGTCCGGGGGGGCACTGAAGCTTTCTTT. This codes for CASRVRGGTEAFF.